The sequence of this T cell receptor (beta chain) was determined in a study of beta chain features in type 1 diabetes. Study results and caveats: All four CD4+ subsets of Type 1 diabetes patients contained TCRB CDR3s that were moderately but significantly shorter.

Expressed TCRB transcripts were sequenced, since all the RNA that had been isolated was reverse transcribed. Data came from immunoSEQ multiplex PCR; TCRdb stores just in-frame clones and leaves some out. The repertoire holds a few hundred thousand clones, around 9.6% seen once, with roughly 0.54% in the top ten. Worth noting for this clone: The antigen is undetermined.

Deletions cut 1 base from V and 2 bases from J, with 11 bases between. The CDR3 covers 15 residues. Germline loops: CDR1 SGHAT, CDR2 FQNNGV. The chain joins TRBV11-2 to TRBJ1-2; maybe TRBD1 (6 bases). The specimen sequenced was central memory CD4+ T cells from blood. This receptor was taken from a young man with type 1 diabetes. This chain's CDR3 is CASSLAQGTNYGYTF. CDR3 sequence (DNA): TGTGCCAGCAGCTTAGCTCAGGGGACCAACTATGGCTACACCTTC.